Given below is one TCR beta chain in context. Authors' processing steps: The assay estimated nucleated cells by amplifying reference gene primers. The data were produced by immunoSEQ multiplex PCR, yet TCRdb's version contains in-frame clones alone and is incomplete. V, J and clone size were drawn from that table, and D and trimming were deduced from the DNA. There are roughly 120,000 clones in the sample; approximately 70% occur only once, and under 1% lies in the top ten. The sample belongs to a study of blood T cell repertoires in COVID-19. Study information: The United States, Italy and Spain supplied acute and convalescent COVID-19 samples. T cells, B-cell-depleted T cells, or PBMCs provided the cDNA or gDNA that served as material.

The germline gives CDR1 SGHVS, CDR2 FQNEAQ. CDR3 length: 16 residues. V lost 6 bases to trimming and J lost 5 bases, with 22 bases between them. The chain uses TRBV7-8 and TRBJ1-1; TRBD1 might be the D (5 bases). This clonotype was sampled from a human donor with acute or convalescent COVID-19. The donor label of this sample is uncertain. Material: peripheral blood. The CDR3 bases are TGTGCCAGCAGGCCGGGACTAGGTGGGAAGAGTACTGAAGCTTTCTTT. Translating gives CASRPGLGGKSTEAFF. The full variable domain, with the rest looked up from reference TRBV7-8 and TRBJ1-1, is GAGVSQSPRYKVAKRGQDVALRCDPISGHVSLFWYQQALGQGPEFLTYFQNEAQLDKSGLPSDRFFAERPEGSVSTLKIQRTQQEDSAVYLCASRPGLGGKSTEAFFGQGTRLTVV.